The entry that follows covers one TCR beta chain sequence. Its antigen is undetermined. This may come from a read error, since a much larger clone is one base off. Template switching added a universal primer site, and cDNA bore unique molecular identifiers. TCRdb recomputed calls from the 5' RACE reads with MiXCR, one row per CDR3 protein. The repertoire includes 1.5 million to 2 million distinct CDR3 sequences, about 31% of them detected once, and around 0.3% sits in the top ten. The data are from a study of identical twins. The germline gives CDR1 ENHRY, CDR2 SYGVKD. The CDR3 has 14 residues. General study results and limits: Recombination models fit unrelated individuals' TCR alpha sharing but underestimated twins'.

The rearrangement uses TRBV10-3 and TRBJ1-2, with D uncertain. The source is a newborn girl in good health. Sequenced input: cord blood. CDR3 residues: CAISEGQTNYDYTF. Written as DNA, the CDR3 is TGTGCCATCAGTGAGGGCCAGACTAACTATGACTACACCTTC.